The clone carrying this T cell receptor (beta chain) appeared a single time. The source of the sample is a study of cytomegalovirus exposure and HLA in healthy donors. Researchers ran the PCR with 60 Vbeta and 13 Jbeta primers. Sequencing used immunoSEQ multiplex PCR; TCRdb keeps in-frame clones, though not all of them. The sample has 160,000 or so clones, roughly 85% seen once; the top ten hold 2% to 2.5%. The CDR3 spans 12 residues. Trimming left V 4 bases short and J 1 base short, with 7 bases between. The V gene's germline CDR1 is SQVTM and CDR2 ANQGSEA. This clonotype originated in a young woman in good health and CMV-seronegative. This chain links TRBV29-1 with TRBJ1-1; no clear D gene. Material: PBMCs. In nucleotides, the CDR3 is TGCAGCGTTGGCAGGCCGAACACTGAAGCTTTCTTT. Its translation: CSVGRPNTEAFF.